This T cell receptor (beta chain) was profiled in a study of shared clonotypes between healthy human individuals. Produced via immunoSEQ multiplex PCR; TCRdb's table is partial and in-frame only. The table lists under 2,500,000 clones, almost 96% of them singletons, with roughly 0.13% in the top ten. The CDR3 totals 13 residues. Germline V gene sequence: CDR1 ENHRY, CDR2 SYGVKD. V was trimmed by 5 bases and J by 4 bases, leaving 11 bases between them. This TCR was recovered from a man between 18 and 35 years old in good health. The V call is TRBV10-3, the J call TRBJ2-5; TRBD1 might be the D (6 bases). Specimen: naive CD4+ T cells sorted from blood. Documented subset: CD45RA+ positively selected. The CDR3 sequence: CAISSTGIETQYF. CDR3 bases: TGTGCCATCAGTTCAACAGGGATAGAGACCCAGTACTTC.